These 3 T cell receptor beta chains were all obtained from the same sample, sequenced in a study of siplizumab effects on memory and regulatory T cells. TCRdb's table, derived via immunoSEQ multiplex PCR, lists solely in-frame clones and lacks some. The table includes more than 75,000 clones, roughly 97% detected once. The sequencing sample was made of naive CD4+ T cells sorted from blood. The receptors derive from a human donor in good health.

A single count supports this clone. The gene calls are TRBV19 and TRBJ2-5; 13 nucleotides line up with TRBD2. Germline assignment: CDR1 LNHDA and CDR2 SQIVND (reference sequence). J gave up 5 bases and V 4 bases, and 7 bases lay outside the gene matches. The CDR3 consists of 16 residues. CDR3 loop: CASSNLPTSGGETQYF. The CDR3 coding sequence is TGTGCCAGTAGTAACCTCCCGACTAGCGGGGGGGAGACCCAGTACTTC.

The rearrangement links TRBV19 to TRBJ1-2; TRBD1 aligns across 7 bases. CDR3 size: 13 residues. V shed 10 bases and J 7 bases; nucleotides not matched to a gene: 12. Germline lookup yields CDR1 LNHDA and CDR2 SQIVND (reference sequence). Written as DNA, the CDR3 is TGTGCCACCCAAGACAGGGAACGGGGTGGCTACACCTTC. This encodes CATQDRERGGYTF.

The chain employs TRBV11-2 and TRBJ2-7, with 7 bases that match TRBD1. The CDR3 has 13 residues. The junction had 2 bases not matched to a gene; V was cut back by 4 bases and J by 2 bases. CDR1 and CDR2 (germline): SGHAT, FQNNGV. The CDR3 spells CASSSTGTYEQYF. The CDR3, as DNA: TGTGCCAGCAGCTCGACAGGGACCTACGAGCAGTACTTC. Complete variable domain (other parts from reference TRBV11-2 and TRBJ2-7): EAGVAQSPRYKIIEKRQSVAFWCNPISGHATLYWYQQILGQGPKLLIQFQNNGVVDDSQLPKDRFSAERLKGVDSTLKIQPAKLEDSAVYLCASSSTGTYEQYFGPGTRLTVT.